This entry describes one TCR beta chain. This sample was included in a study of blood T cell repertoires in COVID-19. Overall study context: Nucleic acid was either cDNA or gDNA, and it came from T cells, B-cell-depleted T cells, or PBMCs.

Cohort allocation depended upon clinical history that participants reported. Recovery meant two consecutive negative NP/OP PCR tests, professional clearance, or resolved symptoms. Per the original methods: How many nucleated cells were present was estimated from reference gene primer amplification. Some clones are missing from TCRdb's copy, which holds only in-frame ones; the method was immunoSEQ multiplex PCR. V and J calls and clone size are those listed in that table; D and trimming were worked out from the DNA. The sample records more than 400,000 clones, 90% being singletons. Losses at the gene ends were 3 bases for V and 8 bases for J; bases not matched to a gene: 13. From germline, CDR1 is LNHDA and CDR2 SQIVND (reference sequence). The CDR3 totals 16 residues.

V is TRBV19 and J is TRBJ1-2; 9 bases align to TRBD1. What was sequenced was PBMCs or T cells enriched from blood (not recorded which). The receptor was derived from a young man who had recovered from COVID-19. The CDR3 is CASSISWDRVYGGYTF. CDR3 nucleotides: TGTGCCAGTAGTATCTCTTGGGACAGGGTTTACGGAGGCTACACCTTC.